Below, 12 T cell receptor beta chains from the same sample are listed, as sequenced in a study of regulatory T cells in long-lasting Graves disease (dated by TCRdb to about 2021). The library relied on multiplex PCR. TCRdb shows the sequencer as Illumina HiSeq 4000. CDR3 regions were amplified by Arm-PCR with iRepertoire HTBI primers to construct TCR beta libraries. TCRdb took the public reads, trimmed them with fastp at Q25, ran MiXCR for clone calling and kept in-frame beta chains. Every distinct CDR3 protein forms one entry, paired with its most common genes and DNA. This sample is represented by under 500,000 distinct CDR3 sequences; roughly 20% of them were singletons. The ten largest clones represent over 7.5% of the sample. This sample's time point label indicates: persistent/refractory GD, antithyroid drugs over 5 years with positive TRAb. RNA was extracted from PBMCs in TRIzol for both TCR sequencing and RNA sequencing.

The sample was peripheral blood mononuclear cells (PBMCs), taken when the disease was refractory, from a patient treated with antithyroid drugs. The receptors stem from a female donor with Graves disease.

This clonotype was counted at least ten times. J is TRBJ2-7 and V is TRBV28, with D unresolved. This CDR3 is 14 amino acids long. The ends were cut back, 2 bases at V and 1 base at J, with 9 bases in the middle. Germline V gene data show CDR1 as MDHEN and CDR2 as SYDVKM. CDR3 sequence reads: CASSLSPRSYEQYF. CDR3 bases: TGTGCCAGCAGTTTAAGTCCCCGATCCTACGAGCAGTACTTC.

This clonotype occurred many times. Mismatch with germline at one junction end may stem from a read error. J is TRBJ2-5 and V is TRBV28; TRBD2 aligns across 10 bases. Germline CDR1 reads MDHEN; CDR2 reads SYDVKM. The CDR3 contains 17 residues. DNA of the CDR3: TGCGCCAGCAGGCCCCCCGGGACTAGCGTCTCCCAAGAGACCCAGTACTTC. Translation: CASRPPGTSVSQETQYF.

This clonotype has just a few counts. The rearrangement links TRBV5-4 to TRBJ2-4, with a weak D call TRBD2 (6 bases). Trimming left V 1 base short and J 0 bases short, with 11 bases between. CDR3 length: 16 amino acids. The V gene's germline CDR1 is SGHNT and CDR2 YYREEE (reference sequence). The DNA for the CDR3 is TGTGCCAGCAGCTTGTGGGGGGACGTAGCCAAAAACATTCAGTACTTC. Residues: CASSLWGDVAKNIQYF.

The chain combines TRBV12-3 or TRBV12-4 with TRBJ1-2; D unresolved. This CDR3 contains 15 residues. The V gene lost 4 bases and the J gene lost 2 bases, with 14 bases spanning the gap. The CDR3 region is CASSSTGRRNYGYTF. CDR3 sequence (DNA): TGTGCCAGCAGTTCGACGGGCAGGAGGAACTATGGCTACACCTTC.

This clonotype was seen repeatedly, ten times or more. V usage is TRBV28 and J usage is TRBJ1-5; the D is unclear. V was shortened by 6 bases and J by 5 bases, with 23 bases between the two germline ends. Germline CDR1 MDHEN, CDR2 SYDVKM. The CDR3 totals 17 residues. The CDR3 protein is CASSLDGRYRLYQPQHF. CDR3 coding DNA: TGTGCCAGCAGCTTAGACGGAAGATACAGACTATATCAGCCCCAGCATTTT.

This clonotype was seen only a few times. The V and J genes are TRBV6-1 and TRBJ1-2; TRBD1 matches at 9 bases. The V gene's germline CDR1 is MNHNS and CDR2 SASEGT. The CDR3 has 12 amino acids. The V gene end was trimmed by 8 bases and the J gene end by 6 bases; junction bases not matched to a gene: 4. Here the CDR3 DNA reads TGTGCCAGCTTTCGGACAGGGGATGGCTACACCTTC. It is translated as CASFRTGDGYTF.

The chain couples TRBV28 to TRBJ1-5, with a weak D call TRBD1 (6 bases). CDR1 is MDHEN and CDR2 is SYDVKM in the germline V gene. The length of the CDR3 is 15 residues. Trimming pared 6 bases from V and 0 bases from J, leaving 12 bases between. The CDR3 sequence: CASRRTEYSNQPQHF. For the CDR3, the DNA is TGTGCCAGCAGACGGACAGAGTATAGCAATCAGCCCCAGCATTTT.

This clonotype was detected a few times. V usage is TRBV10-3 and J usage is TRBJ2-7, with 8 bases aligning to TRBD2. CDR3 length: 13 amino acids. CDR1 and CDR2 from the germline V gene are ENHRY and SYGVKD. V was pared by 6 bases and J by 7 bases, with 8 bases of the junction left unmatched. The CDR3 DNA follows: TGTGCCATCAGAGGGACTAGTTCAGAGGAGCAGTACTTC. Amino acids: CAIRGTSSEEQYF.

The rearrangement uses TRBV7-2 and TRBJ2-3; D might be TRBD2 (6 bases). Per germline, CDR1 SGHTA and CDR2 FQGNSA. This CDR3 region has 13 residues. Trimming took off 5 bases at V and 6 bases at J, with 12 bases between the two ends. CDR3: CASSPGGRDTQYF. DNA of the CDR3: TGTGCCAGCAGCCCAGGAGGGCGTGATACGCAGTATTTT.

This clonotype was counted ten times or more. The J gene is TRBJ2-7, the V gene TRBV15, with D hard to call. V was cut by 3 bases and J by 5 bases, with 14 bases left in between. CDR1 is LNHNV and CDR2 is YYDKDF in the germline V gene (reference sequence). This CDR3 contains 14 residues. In DNA form, the CDR3 reads TGTGCCACCAGCAGTGACGCTGGTTCCAACGAGCAGTACTTC. It encodes CATSSDAGSNEQYF.

In this sample, this clonotype turned up a few times. The chain employs TRBV27 and TRBJ1-5; 7 nucleotides match TRBD1. Germline V gene sequence: CDR1 MNHEY, CDR2 SMNVEV (reference sequence). After removal of 6 bases from V and 6 bases from J, the junction contained 8 bases not matched to a gene. CDR3 length equals 14 residues. CDR3 in DNA: TGTGCCAGCAGCACACAGGGGCGGGCTCAGCCCCAGCATTTT. Its protein product is CASSTQGRAQPQHF.

V is TRBV7-4 and J is TRBJ1-2; 9 nucleotides match TRBD1. The CDR3 totals 14 residues. V was pared by 4 bases and J by 7 bases, with 7 bases of the junction left unmatched. Germline CDR1 reads SGHVT; CDR2 reads SQSDAQ. CDR3 in DNA: TGTGCCAGCAGCTCACAGGGGGCTGTGGGTGGCTACACCTTC. It translates to CASSSQGAVGGYTF.